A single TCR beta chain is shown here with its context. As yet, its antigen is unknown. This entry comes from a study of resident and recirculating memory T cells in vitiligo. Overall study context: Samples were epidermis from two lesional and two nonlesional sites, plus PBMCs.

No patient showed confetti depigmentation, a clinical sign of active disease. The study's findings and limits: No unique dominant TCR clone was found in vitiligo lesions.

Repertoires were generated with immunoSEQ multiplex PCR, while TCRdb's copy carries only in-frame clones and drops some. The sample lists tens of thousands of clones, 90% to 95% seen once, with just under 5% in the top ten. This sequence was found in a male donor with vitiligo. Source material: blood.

This CDR3 is CASSLQPGQPLMNTEAFF. In DNA, the CDR3 is TGTGCCAGCAGCTTACAGCCAGGCCAACCGCTTATGAACACTGAAGCTTTCTTT. V usage is TRBV7-3 and J usage is TRBJ1-1; D is unresolved. The germline gives CDR1 SGHTA, CDR2 FQGTGA. The CDR3 has 18 amino acids. V lost 2 bases to trimming and J lost 0 bases, with 19 bases between them. Together with reference TRBV7-3 and TRBJ1-1, the CDR3 gives the full variable domain: GAGVSQTPSNKVTEKGKYVELRCDPISGHTALYWYRQSLGQGPEFLIYFQGTGAADDSGLPNDRFFAVRPEGSVSTLKIQRTERGDSAVYLCASSLQPGQPLMNTEAFFGQGTRLTVV.